The 3 T cell receptor beta chains below were found in one sample sequenced in a study of early T cells in non-severe SARS-CoV-2 infection (dated by TCRdb to the early 2020s). The method was 5' RACE. Reads for this sample came from a NextSeq 500. TCRdb itself trimmed the public reads at Q25 with fastp, ran MiXCR and retained productive beta chains. Every distinct CDR3 protein forms one entry, paired with its most common genes and DNA. The sample records tens of thousands of distinct CDR3 sequences, 13% to 15% of which are singletons. The ten largest clones capture less than 5% of the sample. This sample comprised whole blood, obtained at baseline. The receptor set was obtained from an adult who was a healthcare worker with PCR-confirmed SARS-CoV-2 infection or an uninfected control (not recorded which).

At least ten counts were recorded for this clonotype. The rearrangement links TRBV9 to TRBJ1-6; 12 bases match TRBD1. V shed 3 bases and J 6 bases; nucleotides not matched to a gene: 1. This CDR3 has 15 residues. Germline-derived CDR1 and CDR2 are SGDLS and YYNGEE. CDR3 residues: CASSAGQGANSPLHF. In nucleotides, the CDR3 is TGTGCCAGCAGCGCGGGACAGGGGGCTAATTCACCCCTCCACTTT.

This rearrangement joins TRBV13 to TRBJ2-4; D uncertain. Trimming removed 0 bases at V and 0 bases at J, with 3 bases between. The CDR3 is 14 amino acids. Germline V gives CDR1 PRHDT, CDR2 FYEKMQ (reference sequence). CDR3 sequence: CASSLGRAKNIQYF. CDR3 bases: TGTGCCAGCAGCTTAGGAAGAGCCAAAAACATTCAGTACTTC.

The sample holds a few counts of this clonotype. In DNA, the CDR3 is TGTGCCAGTAGTCAAGGACTAGCGGGAAGGCTCCACAATGAGCAGTTCTTC. Translating it yields CASSQGLAGRLHNEQFF. The V call is TRBV19, the J call TRBJ2-1, with 12 bases identical to TRBD2. Germline-derived CDR1 and CDR2 are LNHDA and SQIVND (reference sequence). Trimming cost V 5 bases and J 5 bases; bases outside gene matches: 10. This CDR3 is built from 17 residues.